This T cell receptor beta chain was documented in a study of blood T cell repertoires in COVID-19. Trimming removed 1 base from V and 7 bases from J, with 17 bases in between. Germline CDR1 and CDR2: MGHRA and YSYEKL. The CDR3 totals 16 residues. Libraries were prepared by immunoSEQ multiplex PCR; TCRdb keeps only in-frame clonotypes and omits some of them. Of fewer than 250,000 clones listed, about 84% are singletons. The sample comprised peripheral blood. The receptor comes from a woman older than 75 with COVID-19, enrolled during active disease. This chain joins TRBV4-1 and TRBJ1-5; a possible D gene is TRBD1 (6 bases). Here the CDR3 reads CASSQGFSGGGQPQHF. CDR3 sequence (DNA): TGCGCCAGCAGCCAAGGTTTTTCGGGGGGCGGGCAGCCCCAGCATTTT.